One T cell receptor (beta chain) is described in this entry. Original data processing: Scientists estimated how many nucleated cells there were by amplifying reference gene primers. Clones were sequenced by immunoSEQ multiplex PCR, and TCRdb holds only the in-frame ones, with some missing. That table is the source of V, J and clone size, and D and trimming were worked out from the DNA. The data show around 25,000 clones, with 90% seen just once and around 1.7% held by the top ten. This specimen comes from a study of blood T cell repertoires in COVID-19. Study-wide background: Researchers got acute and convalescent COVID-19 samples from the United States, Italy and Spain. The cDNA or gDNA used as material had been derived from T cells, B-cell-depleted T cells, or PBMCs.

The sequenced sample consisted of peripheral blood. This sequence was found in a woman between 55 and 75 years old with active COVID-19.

CDR3 nucleotides: TGTGCCAGCAGCGACCTAGCGGGAGACAATGAGCAGTTCTTC. This sequence encodes CASSDLAGDNEQFF. The genes are TRBV3-1 (or the pseudogene TRBV3-2) and TRBJ2-1; 10 positions agree with TRBD2. V was clipped by 5 bases and J by 5 bases; unmatched bases: 3. The length of the CDR3 is 14 residues. Germline values: CDR1 LGHDT, CDR2 YNNKEL (reference sequence).